This TCR beta chain was sequenced for a study of human T cells and chemical hapten exposure. Across the whole study: Epicutaneous patch tests delivered 0.01% DPC to the upper back, with evaluation at 6 days. Among samples, TCR yields varied mainly because of small differences in pooled library volume.

This sample's time point: patch test 1, 2 weeks after DPC sensitization. The treatment denotes: therapeutic diphenylcyclopropenone sensitization with weekly scalp DPC. Extraction of total RNA was performed on unfractionated whole blood. Original processing methods: With a range of about 20,000 to 690,600, the median per sample was 95,638 TCRs. TCRdb reanalysed the RACE reads using MiXCR and keeps one entry per CDR3 protein. In this record, the V and J calls reflect TCRdb's handling and not the investigators' own analysis. The data contain some 190,000 distinct CDR3 sequences, about 20% of them seen just once; the ten biggest clones take up under 8.5%. This clonotype was found a few times. This sequence was found in a woman in her 50s with alopecia areata. Some clones in this sample may be carry-over from other donors' samples. The sample consisted of whole blood, taken in connection with sensitization to the hapten diphenylcyclopropenone (DPC).

This chain's CDR3 is CSASDLSQYF. DNA of the CDR3: TGCAGTGCTAGCGACCTTTCCCAGTACTTC. The chain is built from TRBV20-1 and TRBJ2-5, with unresolved D. In germline, CDR1 is DFQATT, CDR2 SNEGSKA (reference sequence). The CDR3 is 10 residues long. V dropped 3 bases and J dropped 9 bases, with 8 bases sitting between them.